These 17 T cell receptor beta chains were sequenced from one sample in a study of blood T cell repertoires in COVID-19. Sequenced by immunoSEQ multiplex PCR; TCRdb stores in-frame clones only, minus some. The table shows approximately 66,000 clones, with about nine tenths occurring only once. Source material: peripheral blood. Receptor source: a man between 60 and 75 years old with acute or convalescent COVID-19.

V usage is TRBV7-2 and J usage is TRBJ2-7; 7 nucleotides align to TRBD1. CDR1 SGHTA and CDR2 FQGNSA come from the germline V gene. Losses at the gene ends were 5 bases for V and 4 bases for J; bases not matched to a gene: 8. The CDR3 length is 14 residues. In nucleotides, the CDR3 is TGTGCCAGCAGCCGGACAGGAGGATTGTACGAGCAGTACTTC. Translation gives CASSRTGGLYEQYF.

The chain has TRBV2 and TRBJ1-1; perhaps TRBD1 as D (6 bases). The CDR3 spans 11 residues. Looked up from germline, CDR1 is SNHLY and CDR2 is FYNNEI. Trimming pared 5 bases from V and 5 bases from J, leaving 6 bases between. CDR3 sequence: CASSQGTEAFF. CDR3 sequence (DNA): TGTGCCAGCAGTCAGGGGACTGAAGCTTTCTTT.

The genes are TRBV5-6 and TRBJ2-2; TRBD1 might be the D (5 bases). The V gene's germline CDR1 is SGHDT and CDR2 YYEEEE. Deletions cut 4 bases from V and 7 bases from J, with 14 bases between. The CDR3 runs 14 residues. The CDR3 region is CASSPLSGNGELFF. CDR3 sequence (DNA): TGTGCCAGCAGCCCTCTTTCAGGGAACGGGGAGCTGTTTTTT.

The gene calls are TRBV3-1 (or the pseudogene TRBV3-2) and TRBJ1-6, with unresolved D. The germline V and J ends were trimmed by 2 bases and 5 bases, with 13 bases remaining between them. In germline, CDR1 is LGHDT, CDR2 YNNKEL (reference sequence). The CDR3 totals 16 residues. The chain's CDR3 is CASSQLAFRDNSPLHF. The CDR3 nucleotides are TGTGCCAGCAGCCAACTGGCTTTTCGGGATAATTCACCCCTCCACTTT.

This chain joins TRBV6-6 and TRBJ2-7; unclear D gene. Germline V gene data show CDR1 as MNHNY and CDR2 as SVGAGI (reference sequence). The CDR3 runs 14 residues. The germline V and J ends were trimmed by 2 bases and 0 bases, with 8 bases remaining between them. The CDR3 nucleotides read TGTGCCAGCAGTTACGCCGGTACCTCCTACGAGCAGTACTTC. Protein: CASSYAGTSYEQYF.

The chain couples TRBV11-3 to TRBJ2-7, with D possibly matching TRBD1 (6 bases). This CDR3 comprises 14 residues. Trimming stripped 9 bases from V and 3 bases from J, with 18 bases between. Germline assignment: CDR1 SGHNT and CDR2 YENEEA. The chain's CDR3 is CARPLQGRYYEQYF. The CDR3 region has the DNA TGTGCCAGACCGCTACAGGGTCGCTACTACGAGCAGTACTTC. The variable domain in full, completed from reference TRBV11-3 and TRBJ2-7, reads EAGVVQSPRYKIIEKKQPVAFWCNPISGHNTLYWYLQNLGQGPELLIRYENEEAVDDSQLPKDRFSAERLKGVDSTLKIQPAELGDSAVYLCARPLQGRYYEQYFGPGTRLTVT.

This rearrangement joins TRBV28 to TRBJ2-3, with a possible D match to TRBD1 (6 bases). Germline CDR1 is MDHEN and CDR2 is SYDVKM. The CDR3 totals 18 residues. Between the trimmed V and J ends, which lost 0 bases and 4 bases, there was a span of 20 bases. The CDR3 region is CASSLWERRTQGPDTQYF. CDR3 coding DNA: TGTGCCAGCAGTTTATGGGAACGGCGGACACAGGGTCCAGATACGCAGTATTTT.

This clone appeared a single time. The rearrangement uses TRBV7-8 and TRBJ1-2, with TRBD1 as a possible D gene (5 bases). Trimming pared 4 bases from V and 5 bases from J, leaving 14 bases between. The CDR3 extends over 14 amino acids. The germline gives CDR1 SGHVS, CDR2 FQNEAQ. In DNA form, the CDR3 reads TGTGCCAGCAGCTCCCCGGGAGGGGAATATGGCTACACCTTC. Translating gives CASSSPGGEYGYTF.

The chain uses TRBV3-1 (or the pseudogene TRBV3-2) and TRBJ2-3; D not resolved. The CDR3 spans 12 residues. Germline V gene data show CDR1 as LGHDT and CDR2 as YNNKEL (reference sequence). The V and J ends lost 1 base and 6 bases respectively, with 5 bases between them. CDR3 region: CASSQAQDTQYF. CDR3 nucleotide sequence: TGTGCCAGCAGCCAAGCCCAGGATACGCAGTATTTT.

V usage is TRBV5-1 and J usage is TRBJ2-2; 7 bases match TRBD1. The CDR3 consists of 14 residues. Germline CDR1 and CDR2: SGHRS and YFSETQ. V lost 6 bases, J lost 4 bases, and 6 bases stayed unmatched. The CDR3 region has the DNA TGCGCCAGCACCCTACAGGGGACCACCGGGGAGCTGTTTTTT. It specifies CASTLQGTTGELFF.

The gene calls are TRBV19 and TRBJ1-1; D is unresolved. This CDR3 spans 16 amino acids. V was cut by 6 bases and J by 0 bases, with 17 bases left in between. CDR1 is LNHDA and CDR2 is SQIVND in the germline V gene (reference sequence). The CDR3 nucleotides are TGTGCCAGTAGCTCGACCGGGTTTGCCATGAACACTGAAGCTTTCTTT. This gives the protein CASSSTGFAMNTEAFF.

The chain employs TRBV6-5 and TRBJ1-3; D gene uncertain. V gave up 6 bases and J gave up 7 bases, with 16 bases separating them. The germline V gene has CDR1 MNHEY and CDR2 SVGAGI. The CDR3 sequence is 14 residues long. This chain's CDR3 is CASSDGGSSNTIYF. The CDR3 DNA sequence: TGTGCCAGCAGCGACGGAGGGTCGAGTAACACCATATATTTT.

CDR3 DNA: TGTGCCAGCAGCGGCGGTAGAACCAAAAACATTCAGTACTTC. Translation gives CASSGGRTKNIQYF. V is TRBV3-1 (or the pseudogene TRBV3-2) and J is TRBJ2-4; D ambiguous. The CDR3 totals 14 residues. Looked up from germline, CDR1 is LGHDT and CDR2 is YNNKEL (reference sequence). Trimming shortened V by 5 bases and J by 2 bases, and 10 bases separated the two germline ends.

V usage is TRBV24-1 and J usage is TRBJ2-3, with 9 bases fitting TRBD1. CDR1 and CDR2 (germline): KGHDR, SFDVKD. J was trimmed by 4 bases and V by 6 bases; bases with no gene match: 16. This CDR3 comprises 18 residues. The CDR3 loop is CATSFSGQGNAPADTQYF. The CDR3 coding sequence is TGTGCCACCAGTTTTTCGGGACAGGGTAATGCTCCCGCAGATACGCAGTATTTT.

The chain combines TRBV24-1 with TRBJ1-3; D is undetermined. Trimming took off 0 bases at V and 0 bases at J, with 11 bases between the two ends. Germline CDR1 reads KGHDR; CDR2 reads SFDVKD. The CDR3 consists of 17 residues. Here the CDR3 reads CATSDLVPGRSGNTIYF. The DNA of the CDR3 is TGTGCCACCAGTGATTTGGTCCCAGGCCGCTCTGGAAACACCATATATTTT.

This chain connects TRBV5-1 to TRBJ1-4, with 9 bases identical to TRBD1. Germline V gene lookup returns CDR1 SGHRS and CDR2 YFSETQ. V was clipped by 4 bases and J by 10 bases; unmatched bases: 8. This CDR3 is 14 amino acids long. The CDR3 DNA is TGCGCCAGCAGCCCGAACCGGGACAGGGCAAAACTGTTTTTT. This gives the protein CASSPNRDRAKLFF.

V and J are TRBV29-1 and TRBJ1-5; tentative D call: TRBD1 (6 bases). The CDR3 has 14 amino acids. Per the germline V gene, CDR1 is SQVTM and CDR2 is ANQGSEA. Trimming removed 6 bases from V and 4 bases from J, with 16 bases in between. This CDR3 is CSVAQGNGNQPQHF. The CDR3 DNA is TGCAGCGTCGCTCAGGGGAATGGGAATCAGCCCCAGCATTTT.